Presented here are 11 T cell receptor beta chains from one specimen sequenced in a study. TCRdb re-analysed the RT-PCR reads in MiXCR, keeping a single row per CDR3 protein. The repertoire holds approximately 720,000 distinct CDR3 sequences, 12% to 15% seen once, with 3.6% in the top ten. The material sequenced was memory CD4+ T cells from blood. The receptors stem from a female donor in good health, serving as a healthy control.

This clonotype was seen ten or more times. The J gene is TRBJ2-1, the V gene TRBV12-3 or TRBV12-4; TRBD1 agrees at 7 bases. The CDR3 sequence is 13 residues long. J was trimmed by 16 bases and V by 7 bases; bases with no gene match: 16. CDR3 amino acids: CASTLGQLGTTFF. CDR3 coding DNA: TGTGCCAGCACCTTGGGACAGCTCGGTACTACTTTCTTC.

V is TRBV5-5 and J is TRBJ2-7, with D perhaps given as TRBD1 or TRBD2 (5 bases each). V was pared by 7 bases and J by 4 bases, with 18 bases between. Germline loops: CDR1 SGHKS, CDR2 YYEKEE (reference sequence). The CDR3 extends over 14 amino acids. CDR3 DNA sequence: TGTGCCAGCGAACCGGGGACCGGGACGTACGAGCAGTACTTC. Translating it yields CASEPGTGTYEQYF.

This clonotype came up many times. The CDR3 loop reads CASSLYGSSWEQYF. CDR3 DNA: TGTGCCAGCAGTTTATATGGCTCTTCATGGGAGCAGTACTTC. The genes are TRBV27 and TRBJ2-7; D remains ambiguous. The germline V gene has CDR1 MNHEY and CDR2 SMNVEV (reference sequence). V lost 1 base to trimming and J lost 7 bases, with 14 bases between them. This CDR3 has 14 residues.

The chain has TRBV28 and TRBJ1-3; D gene uncertain. Germline values: CDR1 MDHEN, CDR2 SYDVKM. V was cut by 6 bases and J by 1 base, with 1 base left in between. This CDR3 has 11 residues. In DNA form, the CDR3 reads TGTGCCAGCAGGTCTGGAAACACCATATATTTT. It encodes CASRSGNTIYF. Looking up the rest from reference TRBV28 and TRBJ1-3 gives the full variable domain: DVKVTQSSRYLVKRTGEKVFLECVQDMDHENMFWYRQDPGLGLRLIYFSYDVKMKEKGDIPEGYSVSREKKERFSLILESASTNQTSMYLCASRSGNTIYFGEGSWLTVV.

This clonotype came up a few times. This chain uses TRBV6-5 with TRBJ1-5, with TRBD1 matching over 7 bases. V was clipped by 2 bases and J by 2 bases; unmatched bases: 3. The CDR3 covers 15 residues. Germline V gene sequence: CDR1 MNHEY, CDR2 SVGAGI. The DNA for the CDR3 is TGTGCCAGCAGTTACGCAGGGGGAGGCAATCAGCCCCAGCATTTT. This sequence encodes CASSYAGGGNQPQHF.

There are many counts of this clonotype. The chain links TRBV29-1 to TRBJ2-3; no definite D call. The CDR3 totals 17 residues. Trimming took off 1 base at V and 4 bases at J, with 21 bases between the two ends. From germline, CDR1 is SQVTM and CDR2 ANQGSEA. The CDR3 sequence: CSVEARNFKQPADTQYF. For the CDR3, the DNA is TGCAGCGTTGAAGCCAGGAATTTTAAGCAACCTGCAGATACGCAGTATTTT.

This clonotype appeared many times. The chain couples TRBV4-3 to TRBJ2-2; 7 bases map to TRBD2. V shed 2 bases, J shed 6 bases, and the junction held 9 bases outside the gene matches. This CDR3 is built from 16 residues. Germline V CDR1 and CDR2: LGHNA, YSLEER. The CDR3 nucleotides read TGCGCCAGCAGCCAATACTGGACTAGGAGTGCCGGGGAGCTGTTTTTT. It yields the protein CASSQYWTRSAGELFF.

The table lists this clonotype with many counts. CDR3 loop: CASKPPGGYTGELFF. The CDR3, as DNA: TGTGCCAGCAAACCTCCCGGCGGGTACACCGGGGAGCTGTTTTTT. The chain recombines TRBV7-9 with TRBJ2-2; D perhaps matches TRBD2 (5 bases). Germline V gene data show CDR1 as SEHNR and CDR2 as FQNEAQ (reference sequence). V shed 7 bases and J shed 3 bases, with 15 bases lying between them. The CDR3 covers 15 residues.

This sequence joins TRBV5-6 and TRBJ1-1; perhaps TRBD1 as D (5 bases). The CDR3 consists of 14 residues. Trimming left V 3 bases short and J 5 bases short, with 14 bases between. Germline V gene lookup returns CDR1 SGHDT and CDR2 YYEEEE. In DNA form, the CDR3 reads TGTGCCAGCAGCTGGGGCTCAACAGAAACTGAAGCTTTCTTT. Protein sequence: CASSWGSTETEAFF.

This clonotype came up a few times. This chain uses TRBV5-1 with TRBJ2-1, with 10 bases identical to TRBD1. This CDR3 region has 16 residues. The V gene's germline CDR1 is SGHRS and CDR2 YFSETQ. V lost 3 bases to trimming and J lost 7 bases; unmatched junction nucleotides: 10. CDR3 sequence: CASSWETGGKMNEQFF. CDR3 nucleotide sequence: TGCGCCAGCAGCTGGGAGACAGGGGGCAAGATGAATGAGCAGTTCTTC.

This clonotype occurred a few times. The rearrangement joins TRBV20-1 to TRBJ1-5; D is unclear. V was clipped by 0 bases and J by 4 bases, with 10 bases between them. This CDR3 is built from 14 residues. Germline V lookup: CDR1 DFQATT, CDR2 SNEGSKA (reference sequence). CDR3 amino acids: CSAREGGVNQPQHF. The CDR3 coding sequence is TGCAGTGCTAGAGAGGGTGGGGTGAATCAGCCCCAGCATTTT.